Listed here are 30 T cell receptor beta chains from one sample, sequenced in a study of blood T cell repertoires in COVID-19. Some clones are missing from TCRdb's copy, which holds only in-frame ones; the method was immunoSEQ multiplex PCR. The sample lists about 60,000 clones, 75% to 80% occurring once. Specimen: peripheral blood. The receptor set was obtained from a woman aged 80 or over with acute or convalescent COVID-19.

This rearrangement joins TRBV9 to TRBJ2-1, with 9 bases fitting TRBD2. The CDR3 spans 17 residues. J lost 0 bases, V lost 0 bases, and 4 bases had no gene match. From germline, CDR1 is SGDLS and CDR2 YYNGEE. This CDR3 is CASSVAGSGSSYNEQFF. The DNA for the CDR3 is TGTGCCAGCAGCGTAGCAGGTAGCGGGAGCTCCTACAATGAGCAGTTCTTC. Using reference TRBV9 and TRBJ2-1 for the parts outside the CDR3, the full variable domain is DSGVTQTPKHLITATGQRVTLRCSPRSGDLSVYWYQQSLDQGLQFLIQYYNGEERAKGNILERFSAQQFPDLHSELNLSSLELGDSALYFCASSVAGSGSSYNEQFFGPGTRLTVL.

This clone was counted a few times. V is TRBV3-1 (or the pseudogene TRBV3-2) and J is TRBJ1-3; D is unresolved. Germline V gene data show CDR1 as LGHDT and CDR2 as YNNKEL (reference sequence). The CDR3 consists of 13 residues. The ends were cut back, 1 base at V and 4 bases at J, with 5 bases in the middle. In DNA form, the CDR3 reads TGTGCCAGCAGCCAAGGTCTCGGAAACACCATATATTTT. Residues: CASSQGLGNTIYF.

This rearrangement joins TRBV6-4 to TRBJ1-2; D may be TRBD1 (6 bases). Per germline, CDR1 MRHNA and CDR2 SNTAGT. The germline V and J ends were trimmed by 3 bases and 8 bases, with 16 bases remaining between them. CDR3 length equals 14 residues. CDR3 nucleotides: TGTGCCAGCAGTGAGAGGCAGGGGAGCCACGGCTACACCTTC. Amino acid sequence: CASSERQGSHGYTF.

The chain employs TRBV18 and TRBJ1-2; no firm D call. The V gene's germline CDR1 is KGHSH and CDR2 LQKENI. This CDR3 spans 11 amino acids. Trimming removed 4 bases from V and 8 bases from J, with 8 bases in between. CDR3 coding DNA: TGTGCCAGCTCACTTCTGGAGGGCTACACCTTC. Encoded protein: CASSLLEGYTF.

This clone was seen only a few times. The CDR3 bases are TGTGCCAGTACTTCCCGGACAGGGGTGGGCAATGAGCAGTTCTTC. This translates into CASTSRTGVGNEQFF. The chain is built from TRBV19 and TRBJ2-1; TRBD1 aligns across 9 bases. The length of the CDR3 is 15 residues. CDR1 LNHDA and CDR2 SQIVND come from the germline V gene (reference sequence). V trimming: 7 bases; J trimming: 6 bases; junction bases outside the gene matches: 10.

V is TRBV29-1 and J is TRBJ1-1; D is uncertain. CDR3 length: 12 residues. Per the germline V gene, CDR1 is SQVTM and CDR2 is ANQGSEA. Trimming took off 4 bases at V and 0 bases at J, with 6 bases between the two ends. Here the CDR3 reads CSVVEMNTEAFF. The CDR3 nucleotides read TGCAGCGTTGTTGAGATGAACACTGAAGCTTTCTTT.

The chain employs TRBV3-1 (or the pseudogene TRBV3-2) and TRBJ1-6; no firm D call. Trimming cost V 5 bases and J 8 bases, with 13 bases left between them. The CDR3 covers 14 residues. Looked up from germline, CDR1 is LGHDT and CDR2 is YNNKEL (reference sequence). The DNA for the CDR3 is TGTGCCAGCAGCGATGGGCCTCTCTATTCACCCCTCCACTTT. Residues: CASSDGPLYSPLHF.

The chain has TRBV2 and TRBJ1-4; D not certain. The germline CDR1 and CDR2 sequences are SNHLY and FYNNEI. V was clipped by 3 bases and J by 8 bases, with 10 bases between them. The CDR3 is made up of 13 amino acids. CDR3 sequence: CASSEVEGEKLFF. The CDR3 nucleotides are TGTGCCAGCAGTGAGGTCGAGGGAGAAAAACTGTTTTTT.

The sample holds one count of this clone. The CDR3 DNA reads TGCGCCAGCAGCCCCACTACAGGGTTTGATGGCTACACCTTC. Translated, it gives CASSPTTGFDGYTF. This chain joins TRBV5-1 and TRBJ1-2; D possibly corresponds to TRBD1 (6 bases). Trimming removed 4 bases at V and 6 bases at J, with 16 bases between. CDR3 length: 14 amino acids. Germline V lookup: CDR1 SGHRS, CDR2 YFSETQ.

The chain uses TRBV19 and TRBJ2-2; 7 nucleotides match TRBD2. The V segment lost 5 bases and the J segment 2 bases; nucleotides outside the gene matches: 5. The CDR3 has 15 residues. Germline assignment: CDR1 LNHDA and CDR2 SQIVND (reference sequence). CDR3 loop: CASSYLAANTGELFF. CDR3 bases: TGTGCCAGTAGTTACCTAGCGGCCAACACCGGGGAGCTGTTTTTT.

The J gene is TRBJ2-1, the V gene TRBV29-1; 7 positions match TRBD1. Per germline, CDR1 SQVTM and CDR2 ANQGSEA. This CDR3 comprises 15 residues. J lost 7 bases, V lost 1 base, and 10 bases had no gene match. The CDR3 DNA sequence: TGCAGCGTTGAAGCACTTACAGGGGTGGAAAATGAGCAGTTCTTC. This translates into CSVEALTGVENEQFF.

This clone is a singleton in its sample. This sequence joins TRBV7-3 and TRBJ2-7; TRBD1 might be the D (6 bases). The CDR3 runs to 13 residues. The germline V gene encodes CDR1 SGHTA and CDR2 FQGTGA. Trimming stripped 5 bases from V and 6 bases from J, with 14 bases between. The CDR3 sequence is CASSPGDPSEQYF. The DNA for the CDR3 is TGTGCCAGCAGCCCAGGGGACCCCTCCGAGCAGTACTTC.

This clone was counted a single time. The chain couples TRBV3-1 (or the pseudogene TRBV3-2) to TRBJ1-2; D gene ambiguous. The V end was cut by 3 bases, the J end by 8 bases, with 16 bases between. The CDR3 has 14 amino acids. Germline lookup yields CDR1 LGHDT and CDR2 YNNKEL (reference sequence). CDR3: CASSQRWESVGYTF. CDR3 nucleotide sequence: TGTGCCAGCAGCCAGAGGTGGGAGTCAGTCGGCTACACCTTC.

V usage is TRBV18 and J usage is TRBJ2-5; 7 bases agree with TRBD2. Trimming at V came to 3 bases and at J to 5 bases, leaving 0 bases not matched to a gene. The CDR3 has 12 residues. CDR1 and CDR2 from the germline V gene are KGHSH and LQKENI. The CDR3 loop reads CASSPSGETQYF. As DNA, the CDR3 is TGTGCCAGCTCACCTAGCGGGGAGACCCAGTACTTC.

The chain is built from TRBV6-1 and TRBJ2-3; TRBD2 matches 9 bases. Germline V gene data show CDR1 as MNHNS and CDR2 as SASEGT. CDR3 length equals 15 residues. Trimming took 11 bases from V and 5 from J; bases not matched to a gene: 14. CDR3 DNA sequence: TGTGCCGGGGCGCTAGCGGGGAGCAGTGGAGATACGCAGTATTTT. It specifies CAGALAGSSGDTQYF.

V is TRBV3-1 (or the pseudogene TRBV3-2) and J is TRBJ2-7, with 12 nucleotides matching TRBD2. V shed 5 bases, J shed 5 bases, and the junction held 7 bases outside the gene matches. The CDR3 has 15 residues. Per the germline V gene, CDR1 is LGHDT and CDR2 is YNNKEL (reference sequence). The CDR3 is CASSVRLAGDNEQYF. The CDR3 DNA reads TGTGCCAGCAGCGTCCGACTAGCGGGAGATAACGAGCAGTACTTC.

This clone is termed hyperexpanded (1% or more). The rearrangement joins TRBV28 to TRBJ2-7; D perhaps matches TRBD1 (6 bases). CDR1 is MDHEN, CDR2 SYDVKM, per germline. Trimming took 5 bases from V and 3 from J, leaving 11 bases between them. This CDR3 comprises 13 residues. CDR3 sequence: CASSRRGHYEQYF. Written as DNA, the CDR3 is TGTGCCAGCAGTCGCAGGGGACACTACGAGCAGTACTTC.

The chain combines TRBV16 with TRBJ2-7; D is perhaps TRBD1 (5 bases). V was trimmed by 5 bases and J by 0 bases, leaving 14 bases between them. Germline V gives CDR1 KGHSY, CDR2 FQNENV. There are 15 residues in the CDR3. The CDR3 loop is CASSSGIRDSYEQYF. The CDR3 DNA reads as TGTGCCAGCAGCTCCGGCATCAGGGACTCCTACGAGCAGTACTTC.

V is TRBV7-9 and J is TRBJ1-1, with no clear D. V lost 5 bases to trimming and J lost 4 bases, with 14 bases between them. The CDR3 loop spans 14 amino acids. Germline V gene sequence: CDR1 SEHNR, CDR2 FQNEAQ (reference sequence). CDR3 sequence: CASSMDYWGTEAFF. Written as DNA, the CDR3 is TGTGCCAGCAGCATGGACTATTGGGGCACTGAAGCTTTCTTT.

This clone qualifies as large. The chain couples TRBV6-4 to TRBJ2-1, with TRBD1 identical over 9 bases. Per germline, CDR1 MRHNA and CDR2 SNTAGT. The V and J ends lost 3 bases and 9 bases, in that order; junction bases with no gene match: 9. This CDR3 is built from 15 residues. The CDR3 region has the DNA TGTGCCAGCAGTGATTCAGGGACAGGGTGGACTGAGCAGTTCTTC. It translates to CASSDSGTGWTEQFF.

This clone has just one count. CDR3 loop: CASSMKRAGTSLSYEQYF. In nucleotides, the CDR3 is TGTGCCAGTAGTATGAAGAGGGCCGGGACTAGCCTCTCCTACGAGCAGTACTTC. The V call is TRBV19, the J call TRBJ2-7, with 9 bases that match TRBD2. The V and J ends lost 3 bases and 0 bases, in that order; junction bases with no gene match: 12. Germline CDR1 and CDR2: LNHDA and SQIVND (reference sequence). The CDR3 extends over 18 amino acids.

This chain uses TRBV18 with TRBJ2-1; TRBD1 might be the D (6 bases). V lost 1 base and J 0 bases, leaving 7 bases between the germline ends. The CDR3 is 15 amino acids. Germline CDR1 and CDR2: KGHSH and LQKENI. The CDR3 nucleotides are TGTGCCAGCTCACCACTACAGGGCTCCTACAATGAGCAGTTCTTC. Translation: CASSPLQGSYNEQFF.

The chain combines TRBV7-2 with TRBJ2-7; 10 nucleotides line up with TRBD1. Germline CDR1 and CDR2: SGHTA and FQGNSA. J lost 5 bases, V lost 1 base, and 5 bases had no gene match. The CDR3 has 15 amino acids. This CDR3 is CASSLEGQGPHEQYF. The DNA of the CDR3 is TGTGCCAGCAGCTTAGAGGGACAGGGGCCCCACGAGCAGTACTTC. The variable domain in full, completed from reference TRBV7-2 and TRBJ2-7, reads GAGVSQSPSNKVTEKGKDVELRCDPISGHTALYWYRQSLGQGLEFLIYFQGNSAPDKSGLPSDRFSAERTGGSVSTLTIQRTQQEDSAVYLCASSLEGQGPHEQYFGPGTRLTVT.

CDR3: CASSLYLQGSYEQYF. The CDR3 DNA reads TGTGCCAGCAGTTTATATCTCCAGGGAAGCTACGAGCAGTACTTC. The chain employs TRBV28 and TRBJ2-7, with D possibly being TRBD1 (5 bases). The CDR3 runs 15 residues. Per the germline V gene, CDR1 is MDHEN and CDR2 is SYDVKM. V was pared by 1 base and J by 3 bases, with 13 bases between. The full variable domain, with the rest looked up from reference TRBV28 and TRBJ2-7, is DVKVTQSSRYLVKRTGEKVFLECVQDMDHENMFWYRQDPGLGLRLIYFSYDVKMKEKGDIPEGYSVSREKKERFSLILESASTNQTSMYLCASSLYLQGSYEQYFGPGTRLTVT.

The V gene is TRBV7-8, the J gene TRBJ2-4, with D perhaps TRBD2 (6 bases). The V and J ends lost 3 bases and 8 bases respectively, with 11 bases between them. The CDR3 consists of 13 residues. Germline CDR1 and CDR2: SGHVS and FQNEAQ. The CDR3 loop is CASSFQGGDIQYF. The CDR3 nucleotides read TGTGCCAGCAGCTTCCAGGGCGGGGACATTCAGTACTTC.

This chain links TRBV6-6 with TRBJ2-7, with D possibly matching TRBD2 (5 bases). Looked up from germline, CDR1 is MNHNY and CDR2 is SVGAGI (reference sequence). The CDR3 loop spans 13 amino acids. Trimming cost V 6 bases and J 4 bases, with 13 bases left between them. Here the CDR3 reads CASSGLKSYEQYF. CDR3 bases: TGTGCCAGCAGCGGACTGAAGAGTTACGAGCAGTACTTC.

There are a few counts of this clone. The genes are TRBV28 and TRBJ1-4, with D possibly TRBD1 on 5 matching bases. This CDR3 has 13 amino acids. Germline values: CDR1 MDHEN, CDR2 SYDVKM. Trimming left V 8 bases short and J 4 bases short, with 11 bases between. The DNA for the CDR3 is TGTGCCAGCCAACCCGGGGGTAATGAAAAACTGTTTTTT. Translating it yields CASQPGGNEKLFF.

The CDR3 sequence: CASSQDRGETQYF. The CDR3 nucleotides are TGTGCCAGCAGCCAGGACAGGGGGGAGACCCAGTACTTC. The chain links TRBV12-3 or TRBV12-4 to TRBJ2-5, with 10 bases identical to TRBD1. The CDR3 spans 13 residues. V lost 6 bases and J lost 5; bases outside the gene matches: 3.

This clone came up a few times. The chain recombines TRBV5-6 with TRBJ1-2; TRBD1 matches 7 bases. V dropped 7 bases and J dropped 2; count of bases not matched to a gene: 2. Germline V gene sequence: CDR1 SGHDT, CDR2 YYEEEE. The CDR3 length is 12 residues. CDR3 region: CASSQGNYGYTF. CDR3 sequence (DNA): TGTGCCAGCTCACAGGGGAACTATGGCTACACCTTC.

This chain links TRBV28 with TRBJ2-4, with D maybe TRBD1 (6 bases). The CDR3 is 14 amino acids. The V end was cut by 6 bases, the J end by 4 bases, with 13 bases between. Germline values: CDR1 MDHEN, CDR2 SYDVKM. CDR3 sequence reads: CASSLSDRKNIQYF. CDR3 coding DNA: TGTGCCAGCAGCCTCTCGGACAGAAAAAACATTCAGTACTTC.